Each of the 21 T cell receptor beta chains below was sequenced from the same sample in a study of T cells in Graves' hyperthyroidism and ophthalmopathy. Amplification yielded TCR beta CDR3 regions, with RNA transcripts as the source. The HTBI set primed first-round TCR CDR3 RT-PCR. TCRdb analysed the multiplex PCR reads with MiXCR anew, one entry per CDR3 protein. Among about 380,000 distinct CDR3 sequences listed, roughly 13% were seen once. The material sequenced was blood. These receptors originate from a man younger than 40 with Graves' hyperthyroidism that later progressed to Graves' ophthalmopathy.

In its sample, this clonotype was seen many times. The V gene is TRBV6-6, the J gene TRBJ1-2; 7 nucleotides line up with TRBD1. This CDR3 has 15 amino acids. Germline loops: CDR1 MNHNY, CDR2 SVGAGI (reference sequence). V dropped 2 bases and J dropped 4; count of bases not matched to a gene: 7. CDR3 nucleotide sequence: TGTGCCAGCAGTTACCAGAACAGGGGTGGCTATGGCTACACCTTC. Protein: CASSYQNRGGYGYTF.

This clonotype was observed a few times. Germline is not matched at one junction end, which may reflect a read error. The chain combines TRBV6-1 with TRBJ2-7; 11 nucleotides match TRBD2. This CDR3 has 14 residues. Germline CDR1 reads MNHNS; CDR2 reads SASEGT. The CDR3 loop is CAGRPGTSGYEQYF. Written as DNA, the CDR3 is TGTGCCGGCAGACCCGGGACTAGCGGTTACGAGCAGTACTTC.

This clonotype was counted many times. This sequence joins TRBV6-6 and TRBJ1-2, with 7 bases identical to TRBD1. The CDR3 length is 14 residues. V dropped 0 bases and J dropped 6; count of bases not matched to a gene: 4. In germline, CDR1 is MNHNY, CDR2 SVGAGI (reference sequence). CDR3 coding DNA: TGTGCCAGCAGTTACTCGAGTAGGGGGCATGGCTACACCTTC. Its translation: CASSYSSRGHGYTF.

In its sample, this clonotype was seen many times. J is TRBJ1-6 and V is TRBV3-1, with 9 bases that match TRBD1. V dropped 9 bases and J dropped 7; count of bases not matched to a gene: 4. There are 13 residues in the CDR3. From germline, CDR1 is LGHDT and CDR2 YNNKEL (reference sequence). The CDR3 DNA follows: TGTGCCAGTGCCGGGACAGGGAATTCACCCCTCCACTTT. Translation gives CASAGTGNSPLHF.

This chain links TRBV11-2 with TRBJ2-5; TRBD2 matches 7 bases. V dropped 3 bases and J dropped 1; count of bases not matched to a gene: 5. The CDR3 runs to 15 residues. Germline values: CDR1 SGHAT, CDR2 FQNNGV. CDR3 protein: CASSFRGRGQETQYF. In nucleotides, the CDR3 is TGTGCCAGCAGCTTCCGCGGGAGAGGCCAAGAGACCCAGTACTTC.

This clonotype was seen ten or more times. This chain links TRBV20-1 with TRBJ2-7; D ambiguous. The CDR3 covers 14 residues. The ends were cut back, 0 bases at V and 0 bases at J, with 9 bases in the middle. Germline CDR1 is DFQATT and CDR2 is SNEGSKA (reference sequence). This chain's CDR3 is CSARDSRSSYEQYF. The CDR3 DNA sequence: TGCAGTGCTAGAGATTCACGGAGCTCCTACGAGCAGTACTTC.

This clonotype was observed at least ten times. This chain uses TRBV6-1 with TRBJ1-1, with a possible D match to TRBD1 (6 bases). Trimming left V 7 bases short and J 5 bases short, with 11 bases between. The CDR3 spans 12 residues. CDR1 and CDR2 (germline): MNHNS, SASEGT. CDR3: CASKITGTEAFF. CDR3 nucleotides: TGTGCCAGCAAGATTACAGGGACTGAAGCTTTCTTT.

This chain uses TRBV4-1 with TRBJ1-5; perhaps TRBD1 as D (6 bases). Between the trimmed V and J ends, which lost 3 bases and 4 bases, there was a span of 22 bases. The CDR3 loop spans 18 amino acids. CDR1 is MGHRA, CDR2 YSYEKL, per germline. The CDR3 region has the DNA TGCGCCAGCAGCCAGCCTATGACAGGTCGGAGGGGTAATCAGCCCCAGCATTTT. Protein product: CASSQPMTGRRGNQPQHF.

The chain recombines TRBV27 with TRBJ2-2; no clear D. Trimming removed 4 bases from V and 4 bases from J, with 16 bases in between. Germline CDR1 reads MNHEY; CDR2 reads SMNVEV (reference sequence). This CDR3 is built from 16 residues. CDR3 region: CASSSRLARGTGELFF. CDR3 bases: TGTGCCAGCAGTTCCCGTTTGGCCCGAGGCACCGGGGAGCTGTTTTTT.

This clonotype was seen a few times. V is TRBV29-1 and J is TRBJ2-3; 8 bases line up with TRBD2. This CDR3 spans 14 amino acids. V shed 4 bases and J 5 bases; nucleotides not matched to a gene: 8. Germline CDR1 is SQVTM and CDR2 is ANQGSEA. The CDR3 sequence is CSVVSGGTGDTQYF. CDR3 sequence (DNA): TGCAGCGTTGTGTCGGGGGGGACTGGAGATACGCAGTATTTT.

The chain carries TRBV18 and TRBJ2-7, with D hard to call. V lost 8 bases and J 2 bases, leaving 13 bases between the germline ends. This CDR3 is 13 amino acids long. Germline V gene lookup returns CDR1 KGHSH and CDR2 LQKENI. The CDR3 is CASPPDGPYEQYF. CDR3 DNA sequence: TGTGCCAGCCCCCCGGACGGACCCTACGAGCAGTACTTC.

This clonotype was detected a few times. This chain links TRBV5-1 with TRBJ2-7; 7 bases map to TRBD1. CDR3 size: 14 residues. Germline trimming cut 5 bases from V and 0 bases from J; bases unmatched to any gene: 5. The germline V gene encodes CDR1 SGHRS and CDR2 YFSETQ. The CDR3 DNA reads TGCGCCAGCAGTAAATGGGACAGCTCCTACGAGCAGTACTTC. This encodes CASSKWDSSYEQYF.

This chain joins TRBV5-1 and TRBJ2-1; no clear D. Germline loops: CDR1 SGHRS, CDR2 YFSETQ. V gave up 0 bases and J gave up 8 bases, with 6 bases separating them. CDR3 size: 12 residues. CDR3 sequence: CASSLEYDEQFF. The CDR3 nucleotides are TGCGCCAGCAGCTTGGAGTACGATGAGCAGTTCTTC.

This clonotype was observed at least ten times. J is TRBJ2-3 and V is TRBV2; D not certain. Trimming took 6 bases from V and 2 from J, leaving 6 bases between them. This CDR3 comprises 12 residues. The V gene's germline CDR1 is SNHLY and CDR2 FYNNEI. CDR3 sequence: CASRRFTDTQYF. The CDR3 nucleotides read TGTGCCAGCAGGAGATTCACAGATACGCAGTATTTT.

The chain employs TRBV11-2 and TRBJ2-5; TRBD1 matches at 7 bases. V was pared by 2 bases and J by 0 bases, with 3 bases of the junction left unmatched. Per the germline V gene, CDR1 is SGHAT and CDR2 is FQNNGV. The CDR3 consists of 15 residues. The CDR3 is CASSLWDSNQETQYF. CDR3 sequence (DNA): TGTGCCAGCAGCTTATGGGACAGCAACCAAGAGACCCAGTACTTC.

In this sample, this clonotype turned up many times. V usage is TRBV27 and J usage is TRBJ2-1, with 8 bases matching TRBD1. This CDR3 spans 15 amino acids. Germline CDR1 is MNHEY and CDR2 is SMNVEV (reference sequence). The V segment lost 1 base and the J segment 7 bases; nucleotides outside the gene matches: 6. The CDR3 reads CASSLLQGATNEQFF. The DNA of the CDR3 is TGTGCCAGCAGTTTATTGCAGGGGGCGACGAATGAGCAGTTCTTC.

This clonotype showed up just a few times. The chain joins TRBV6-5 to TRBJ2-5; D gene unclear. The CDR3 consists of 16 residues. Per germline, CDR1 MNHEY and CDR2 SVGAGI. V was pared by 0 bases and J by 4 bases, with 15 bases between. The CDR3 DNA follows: TGTGCCAGCAGTTACTCGGCTGCGGTCTTCCGAGAGACCCAGTACTTC. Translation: CASSYSAAVFRETQYF.

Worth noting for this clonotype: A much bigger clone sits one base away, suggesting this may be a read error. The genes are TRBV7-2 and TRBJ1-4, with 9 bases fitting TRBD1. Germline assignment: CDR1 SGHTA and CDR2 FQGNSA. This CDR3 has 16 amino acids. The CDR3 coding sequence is TGTGCCAGCGGCTTAGTTCGGGGACAGGGTAATGAAAAACTGTTTTTT. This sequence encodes CASGLVRGQGNEKLFF.

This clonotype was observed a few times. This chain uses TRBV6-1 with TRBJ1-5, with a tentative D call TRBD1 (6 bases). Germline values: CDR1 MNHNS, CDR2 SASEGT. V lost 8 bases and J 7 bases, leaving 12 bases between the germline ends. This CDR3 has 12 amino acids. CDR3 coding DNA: TGTGCCAGCGGAAACAGGGACCAGCCCCAGCATTTT. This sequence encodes CASGNRDQPQHF.

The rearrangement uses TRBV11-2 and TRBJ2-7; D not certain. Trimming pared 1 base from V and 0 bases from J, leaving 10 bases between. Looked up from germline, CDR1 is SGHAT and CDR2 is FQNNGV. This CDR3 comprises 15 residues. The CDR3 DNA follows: TGTGCCAGCAGCTTAGGCTCAGCAGACTCCTACGAGCAGTACTTC. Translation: CASSLGSADSYEQYF. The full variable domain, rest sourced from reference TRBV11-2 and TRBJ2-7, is EAGVAQSPRYKIIEKRQSVAFWCNPISGHATLYWYQQILGQGPKLLIQFQNNGVVDDSQLPKDRFSAERLKGVDSTLKIQPAKLEDSAVYLCASSLGSADSYEQYFGPGTRLTVT.

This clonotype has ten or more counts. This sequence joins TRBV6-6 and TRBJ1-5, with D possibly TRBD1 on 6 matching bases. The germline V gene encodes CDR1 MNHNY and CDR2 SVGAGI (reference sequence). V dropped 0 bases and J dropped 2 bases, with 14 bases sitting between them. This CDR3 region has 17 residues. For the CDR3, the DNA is TGTGCCAGCAGTTACTCGGGTAGGGGGGGGGGCAATCAGCCCCAGCATTTT. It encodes CASSYSGRGGGNQPQHF.